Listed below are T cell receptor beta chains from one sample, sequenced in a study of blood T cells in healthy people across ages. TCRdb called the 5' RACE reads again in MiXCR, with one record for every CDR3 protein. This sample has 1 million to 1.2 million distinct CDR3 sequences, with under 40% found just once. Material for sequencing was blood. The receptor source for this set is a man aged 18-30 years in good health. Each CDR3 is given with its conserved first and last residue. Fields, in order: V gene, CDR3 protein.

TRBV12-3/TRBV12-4 CASRLQGDPTDEKLFF
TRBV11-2 CASSLAARGDTQYF
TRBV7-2 CASSPDISAGVYTF
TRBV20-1 CSARVTYGYTF
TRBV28 CASSLGSGLGYGYTF
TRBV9 CASSDRVFQETQYF
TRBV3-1 CASSQDLGAVNQPQHF
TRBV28 CASSFYGRPNEKLFF
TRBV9 CASSVVEGNYNEQFF
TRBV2 CASRLTGTGNYGYTF
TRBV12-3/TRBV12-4 CASSLHPRRANEKLFF
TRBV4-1 CASSHRLAGGKTQYF
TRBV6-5 CASRPGQSSNEQFF
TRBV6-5 CASSRLGLGRYGYTF
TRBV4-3 CASSQGRGGKQYF
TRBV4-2 CASSQERDRNQPQHF
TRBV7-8 CASSPDGGRVDEQYF